These T cell receptor beta chains were read from a single sample in a study of yellow fever vaccine responses in identical twins. TCRdb recomputed calls from the RT-PCR reads with MiXCR, one row per CDR3 protein. Among roughly 23,000 distinct CDR3 sequences listed, under 85% were seen once. This specimen consisted of T cells from blood (PBMCs), unsorted or a sorted subset (not recorded which), obtained before or after yellow fever vaccination (not recorded which). Source of these receptors: a woman between 18 and 30 years old who received the yellow fever vaccine. Each CDR3 is given with its conserved first and last residue. The D gene is left open where the match is weak. The size of a clone is reported for some rows only, either as once, few or many, or as a class for expanded clones.

j_call | clone_size | d_call | v_call | cdr3_aa | cdr3_nt
TRBJ2-1 | . | TRBD2 | TRBV12-5 | CASGRLAGGNEQFF | TGTGCTAGTGGGCGACTAGCGGGAGGCAATGAGCAGTTCTTC
TRBJ2-7 | . | TRBD2 | TRBV4-3 | CASSQDGTSGSYEQYF | TGCGCCAGCAGCCAAGACGGGACTAGCGGGAGCTACGAGCAGTACTTC
TRBJ2-1 | few | . | TRBV18 | CASSPPMSYNEQFF | TGTGCCAGCTCACCACCGATGTCCTACAATGAGCAGTTCTTC
TRBJ1-5 | . | . | TRBV27 | CASSLKGQSSNQPQHF | TGTGCCAGCAGTTTGAAGGGCCAAAGTAGCAATCAGCCCCAGCATTTT
TRBJ2-1 | . | TRBD2 | TRBV3-1 | CASSRGGRKVTYNEQFF | TGTGCCAGCAGCCGCGGCGGGAGGAAGGTCACCTACAATGAGCAGTTCTTC
TRBJ2-7 | few | TRBD2 | TRBV10-3 | CAISELAGGPYEQYF | TGTGCCATCAGTGAGCTAGCGGGAGGGCCCTACGAGCAGTACTTC
TRBJ2-1 | . | . | TRBV4-2 | CASSQGLDLYNEQFF | TGTGCCAGCAGCCAAGGACTAGATTTGTACAATGAGCAGTTCTTC
TRBJ2-2 | few | . | TRBV19 | CASSPWVNTGELFF | TGTGCCAGTAGTCCCTGGGTGAACACCGGGGAGCTGTTTTTT
TRBJ2-7 | . | . | TRBV10-3 | CAITPGGTPSYEQYF | TGTGCCATCACCCCAGGCGGGACTCCCTCCTACGAGCAGTACTTC
TRBJ2-5 | . | TRBD1 | TRBV2 | CACSKQGWQETQYF | TGTGCCTGCAGTAAACAGGGGTGGCAAGAGACCCAGTACTTC
TRBJ2-7 | . | . | TRBV29-1 | CSAIRQDSYEQYF | TGCAGCGCCATCAGACAGGACTCCTACGAGCAGTACTTC
TRBJ2-2 | . | . | TRBV3-1 | CASSLGGSAGELFF | TGTGCCAGCAGCCTAGGTGGGTCGGCCGGGGAGCTGTTTTTT
TRBJ1-1 | . | . | TRBV11-1 | CASSSWDTELNTEAFF | TGTGCCAGCAGCTCCTGGGATACAGAACTGAACACTGAAGCTTTCTTT
TRBJ2-7 | . | TRBD2 | TRBV27 | CASRLAGVMNEQYF | TGTGCCAGCAGGCTAGCGGGAGTAATGAACGAGCAGTACTTC
TRBJ2-1 | . | TRBD1 | TRBV4-2 | CASSPSGTANNEQFF | TGTGCCAGCAGCCCCTCCGGGACAGCTAACAATGAGCAGTTCTTC
TRBJ2-1 | . | . | TRBV5-8 | CASSRGRWGNEQFF | TGTGCCAGCAGTCGAGGTCGGTGGGGGAATGAGCAGTTCTTC
TRBJ1-1 | once | . | TRBV11-1 | CASSSQRLSAEAFF | TGTGCCAGCAGCTCCCAGCGGTTATCCGCTGAAGCTTTCTTT
TRBJ2-7 | . | . | TRBV4-1 | CASSQGTEQYF | TGCGCCAGCAGCCAAGGGACCGAGCAGTACTTC
TRBJ2-6 | . | . | TRBV12-3/TRBV12-4 | CASSRFSSGANVLTF | TGTGCCAGCAGTCGTTTTAGCTCTGGGGCCAACGTCCTGACTTTC
TRBJ2-3 | . | . | TRBV11-2 | CASSLDLSWADTQYF | TGTGCCAGCAGCTTAGATCTAAGTTGGGCAGATACGCAGTATTTT